The clone carrying this T cell receptor beta chain was observed a handful of times. The antigen is not known. The sample is drawn from a study of T cells after yellow fever vaccination. Template switching with 5'RACE generated the TCR cDNA and added a universal primer site and UMIs. In TCRdb, the 5' RACE reads were re-called with MiXCR into one record per CDR3 protein. In the table there are around 500,000 distinct CDR3 sequences, roughly 22% of which are singletons. V was shortened by 6 bases and J by 8 bases, with 11 bases between the two germline ends. CDR1 and CDR2 (germline): MNHNY, SVGAGI (reference sequence). This CDR3 has 12 amino acids. Findings and limits, study-wide: One caveat is that FACS-sorted repertoires could contain abundant clonotypes contaminating from the bulk population. Across the CD4 and CD8 compartments, a small share of clonotypes was present in both.

The V and J genes are TRBV6-6 and TRBJ2-4; tentatively, D is TRBD1 (6 bases). This material consisted of PBMCs, taken less than 25 days after the first yellow fever vaccination. The clonotype originates from a man younger than 35 who received the YFV17D yellow fever vaccine. CDR3 nucleotide sequence: TGTGCCAGCAGGAGACAGGTAGACATTCAGTACTTC. It codes for CASRRQVDIQYF.